The next 28 T cell receptor beta chains were all read from a single sample in a study of identical twins. From the 5' RACE reads, TCRdb called clonotypes with MiXCR, one entry per CDR3 protein. The repertoire has just over 450,000 distinct CDR3 sequences, about 14% of them found once; the top ten carry 0.52%. These same data were also listed under a study on yellow fever vaccine responses in identical twins.

Material: CD4+ T cells sorted from blood. These receptors were collected from a woman under 30 in good health.

The V and J genes are TRBV20-1 and TRBJ2-3; D gene uncertain. Trimming removed 3 bases from V and 2 bases from J, with 12 bases in between. CDR3 length: 14 amino acids. The germline CDR1 and CDR2 sequences are DFQATT and SNEGSKA (reference sequence). CDR3 sequence (DNA): TGCAGTGCTAGCGCAGAAGTCGCCACAGATACGCAGTATTTT. Amino acid sequence: CSASAEVATDTQYF.

This clonotype was seen only a few times. The chain is built from TRBV5-1 and TRBJ2-1, with D maybe TRBD2 (5 bases). V lost 1 base and J 9 bases, leaving 11 bases between the germline ends. Germline V CDR1 and CDR2: SGHRS, YFSETQ. The CDR3 runs 13 residues. CDR3 residues: CASSLISEAEQFF. The CDR3 DNA sequence: TGCGCCAGCAGCTTGATTAGCGAGGCTGAGCAGTTCTTC.

The chain carries TRBV6-1 and TRBJ1-5; D call uncertain. V lost 6 bases, J lost 1 base, and 10 bases lay in between. Germline lookup yields CDR1 MNHNS and CDR2 SASEGT. The CDR3 is 14 amino acids. The CDR3 protein is CASRPRGSNQPQHF. CDR3 coding DNA: TGTGCCAGCAGACCCCGGGGAAGCAATCAGCCCCAGCATTTT.

V and J are TRBV7-2 and TRBJ2-7; 9 bases are shared with TRBD2. Germline values: CDR1 SGHTA, CDR2 FQGNSA. CDR3 size: 15 residues. The ends lost 1 base at V and 3 bases at J; junction bases unmatched: 4. The CDR3 region is CASSLEAGGYYEQYF. The CDR3 DNA is TGTGCCAGCAGCTTAGAGGCGGGGGGGTACTACGAGCAGTACTTC.

This clonotype was picked up a small number of times. This chain connects TRBV20-1 to TRBJ2-3; 7 nucleotides agree with TRBD2. This CDR3 spans 14 amino acids. Germline-derived CDR1 and CDR2 are DFQATT and SNEGSKA (reference sequence). Trimming removed 4 bases from V and 4 bases from J; junction bases left unmatched: 8. The CDR3, as DNA: TGCAGTGCTACGCCCTATGCGGGGGCAGATACGCAGTATTTT. Protein: CSATPYAGADTQYF.

V gene TRBV2 combines with J gene TRBJ1-2; TRBD1 aligns across 9 bases. Germline CDR1 SNHLY, CDR2 FYNNEI. There are 15 residues in the CDR3. V lost 2 bases and J lost 5; bases outside the gene matches: 6. Written as DNA, the CDR3 is TGTGCCAGCAGTGAAAGTCCTGGGACAGGGTATGGCTACACCTTC. As protein: CASSESPGTGYGYTF.

This chain joins TRBV5-1 and TRBJ2-1; no clear D. Germline CDR1 reads SGHRS; CDR2 reads YFSETQ. CDR3 length: 16 amino acids. V lost 0 bases and J 9 bases, leaving 19 bases between the germline ends. DNA for the CDR3: TGCGCCAGCAGCTTGGCCCTCGCCGGGTTAACGGCTGAGCAGTTCTTC. Translated, it gives CASSLALAGLTAEQFF.

There are a few counts of this clonotype. The chain joins TRBV9 to TRBJ2-3, with 9 nucleotides matching TRBD2. This CDR3 is built from 16 residues. In germline, CDR1 is SGDLS, CDR2 YYNGEE. The V and J ends lost 2 bases and 0 bases, in that order; junction bases with no gene match: 4. CDR3 in DNA: TGTGCCAGCAGCGTCCTAGCGGGACTCAGCACAGATACGCAGTATTTT. Translation gives CASSVLAGLSTDTQYF.

The chain is built from TRBV9 and TRBJ2-5; no firm D call. Trimming removed 0 bases at V and 4 bases at J, with 7 bases between. Germline assignment: CDR1 SGDLS and CDR2 YYNGEE. This CDR3 spans 13 amino acids. The CDR3 loop reads CASSVASLETQYF. Written as DNA, the CDR3 is TGTGCCAGCAGCGTAGCCTCCTTAGAGACCCAGTACTTC.

The V gene is TRBV5-1, the J gene TRBJ1-6; TRBD1 agrees at 7 bases. CDR1 and CDR2 from the germline V gene are SGHRS and YFSETQ. V shed 5 bases and J 7 bases; nucleotides not matched to a gene: 9. This CDR3 is 15 amino acids long. DNA for the CDR3: TGCGCCAGCAGGGACGTTGGGACAGCGAATTCACCCCTCCACTTT. As protein: CASRDVGTANSPLHF.

This clonotype has a handful of counts. CDR3 sequence: CASSVESLRAGETGELFF. CDR3 DNA sequence: TGTGCCAGCAGCGTAGAGAGCCTCCGAGCGGGGGAGACCGGGGAGCTGTTTTTT. This sequence joins TRBV9 and TRBJ2-2; 8 bases are shared with TRBD2. The germline V gene has CDR1 SGDLS and CDR2 YYNGEE. Trimming at V came to 0 bases and at J to 5 bases, leaving 12 bases not matched to a gene. This CDR3 has 18 residues. Looking up the rest from reference TRBV9 and TRBJ2-2 gives the full variable domain: DSGVTQTPKHLITATGQRVTLRCSPRSGDLSVYWYQQSLDQGLQFLIQYYNGEERAKGNILERFSAQQFPDLHSELNLSSLELGDSALYFCASSVESLRAGETGELFFGEGSRLTVL.

In regard to this clonotype: A much larger clone is a single base away; this may be a read error. The rearrangement joins TRBV10-3 to TRBJ2-3; tentatively, D is TRBD2 (6 bases). The germline V and J ends were trimmed by 7 bases and 3 bases, with 11 bases remaining between them. This CDR3 has 13 residues. Germline V lookup: CDR1 ENHRY, CDR2 SYGVKD. The CDR3 DNA reads TGTGCCATCAATCGCGGGGAGACAGATACGCAGTATTTT. Residues: CAINRGETDTQYF.

This clonotype has just a few counts. The rearrangement links TRBV11-2 to TRBJ2-4; D is undetermined. The ends were cut back, 1 base at V and 0 bases at J, with 7 bases in the middle. CDR1 is SGHAT, CDR2 FQNNGV, per germline. This CDR3 is built from 15 residues. CDR3 nucleotides: TGTGCCAGCAGCTTAGGGGCAGTAGCCAAAAACATTCAGTACTTC. This sequence encodes CASSLGAVAKNIQYF.

This clonotype was counted only a few times. The V and J genes are TRBV3-1 and TRBJ2-2; weak D call: TRBD2 (5 bases). V shed 0 bases and J shed 3 bases, with 8 bases lying between them. The CDR3 has 15 amino acids. Germline lookup yields CDR1 LGHDT and CDR2 YNNKEL (reference sequence). CDR3 nucleotide sequence: TGTGCCAGCAGCCAAGATTGGGAGTACACCGGGGAGCTGTTTTTT. Translated, it gives CASSQDWEYTGELFF.

The chain joins TRBV20-1 to TRBJ2-2, with a weak D call TRBD2 (5 bases). Germline CDR1 DFQATT, CDR2 SNEGSKA (reference sequence). The V end lost 0 bases, the J end lost 0 bases, and 8 bases lay between the germline ends. The CDR3 runs 15 residues. This CDR3 reads CSARDPLANTGELFF. CDR3 sequence (DNA): TGCAGTGCTAGAGATCCACTAGCGAACACCGGGGAGCTGTTTTTT.

The J gene is TRBJ2-7, the V gene TRBV20-1; perhaps TRBD2 as D (5 bases). Germline lookup yields CDR1 DFQATT and CDR2 SNEGSKA (reference sequence). This CDR3 is 11 amino acids long. Trimming removed 4 bases from V and 7 bases from J, with 11 bases in between. CDR3 protein: CSANPQREQYF. The DNA of the CDR3 is TGCAGTGCTAACCCTCAGCGGGAGCAGTACTTC.

This clonotype occurred a few times. This rearrangement joins TRBV20-1 to TRBJ2-5; 8 nucleotides match TRBD2. The germline CDR1 and CDR2 sequences are DFQATT and SNEGSKA (reference sequence). The CDR3 has 13 residues. Trimming cost V 1 base and J 5 bases; bases outside gene matches: 3. The CDR3 reads CSARVVAGETQYF. In DNA, the CDR3 is TGCAGTGCTAGAGTCGTAGCGGGGGAGACCCAGTACTTC.

J is TRBJ2-7 and V is TRBV7-2; D perhaps matches TRBD2 (6 bases). Looked up from germline, CDR1 is SGHTA and CDR2 is FQGNSA. Trimming removed 4 bases at V and 7 bases at J, with 23 bases between. CDR3 size: 16 residues. The CDR3 region is CASSSLNRDLGREQYF. The DNA for the CDR3 is TGTGCCAGCAGCTCCCTGAACCGGGACCTAGGGAGGGAGCAGTACTTC.

This clonotype has more than one count but fewer than ten. CDR3 coding DNA: TGTGCCAGCAGCGTAGAGGGGACAGCAGCCAAAAACATTCAGTACTTC. It specifies CASSVEGTAAKNIQYF. The genes are TRBV9 and TRBJ2-4; TRBD1 matches at 7 bases. J gave up 0 bases and V 0 bases, and 3 bases lay outside the gene matches. Germline assignment: CDR1 SGDLS and CDR2 YYNGEE. This CDR3 is built from 16 residues.

Only a few counts were recorded for this clonotype. The V gene is TRBV4-3, the J gene TRBJ2-3; 7 nucleotides agree with TRBD1. The CDR3 length is 11 residues. V was pared by 6 bases and J by 7 bases, with 1 base of the junction left unmatched. CDR1 and CDR2 (germline): LGHNA, YSLEER. The CDR3 DNA follows: TGCGCCAGCAGACAGGGGTATACGCAGTATTTT. It specifies CASRQGYTQYF.

This clonotype occurred a few times. This chain connects TRBV2 to TRBJ2-1; D call uncertain. The CDR3 contains 14 residues. The V and J ends lost 5 bases and 3 bases respectively, with 11 bases between them. Per the germline V gene, CDR1 is SNHLY and CDR2 is FYNNEI. CDR3 amino acids: CASSRVANYNEQFF. The CDR3, as DNA: TGTGCCAGCAGTAGAGTGGCGAACTACAATGAGCAGTTCTTC. Based on the CDR3 plus reference TRBV2 and TRBJ2-1, the full variable domain is EPEVTQTPSHQVTQMGQEVILRCVPISNHLYFYWYRQILGQKVEFLVSFYNNEISEKSEIFDDQFSVERPDGSNFTLKIRSTKLEDSAMYFCASSRVANYNEQFFGPGTRLTVL.

This clonotype showed up many times. The V gene is TRBV7-9, the J gene TRBJ2-2; the match to TRBD1 covers 9 bases. V trimming: 5 bases; J trimming: 3 bases; junction bases outside the gene matches: 1. The CDR3 is 14 residues long. Per the germline V gene, CDR1 is SEHNR and CDR2 is FQNEAQ (reference sequence). CDR3 protein: CASSRTGDTGELFF. DNA of the CDR3: TGTGCCAGCAGCCGGACAGGGGACACCGGGGAGCTGTTTTTT.

This clonotype showed up just a few times. The chain joins TRBV5-1 to TRBJ2-3; tentative D call: TRBD2 (6 bases). Germline V CDR1 and CDR2: SGHRS, YFSETQ. This CDR3 has 14 amino acids. V was cut by 4 bases and J by 2 bases, with 11 bases left in between. CDR3 amino acids: CASSLGTPTDTQYF. The CDR3 DNA follows: TGCGCCAGCAGCCTCGGGACTCCCACAGATACGCAGTATTTT.

The chain carries TRBV5-5 and TRBJ2-5, with 14 bases aligning to TRBD2. J lost 3 bases, V lost 3 bases, and 4 bases had no gene match. The CDR3 loop spans 16 amino acids. CDR1 is SGHKS and CDR2 is YYEKEE in the germline V gene (reference sequence). The CDR3 DNA reads TGTGCCAGCAGCTGGACTAGCGGGAGGACCAAAGAGACCCAGTACTTC. It specifies CASSWTSGRTKETQYF.

In this sample, this clonotype turned up many times. The chain has TRBV5-1 and TRBJ2-2; perhaps TRBD1 as D (5 bases). V lost 4 bases, J lost 4 bases, and 11 bases lay in between. Per germline, CDR1 SGHRS and CDR2 YFSETQ. The CDR3 is 14 residues long. The DNA for the CDR3 is TGCGCCAGCAGCCTAGGACATCTCACCGGGGAGCTGTTTTTT. Translated, it gives CASSLGHLTGELFF.

This chain uses TRBV7-8 with TRBJ2-7; TRBD2 matches at 10 bases. Trimming removed 2 bases from V and 3 bases from J; junction bases left unmatched: 4. CDR3 size: 15 residues. CDR1 and CDR2 (germline): SGHVS, FQNEAQ. CDR3 coding DNA: TGTGCCAGCAGCTTATCTAGCGGGGGTAGCTACGAGCAGTACTTC. Protein sequence: CASSLSSGGSYEQYF.

This clonotype was detected ten times or more. J is TRBJ2-7 and V is TRBV7-2; D unclear. Germline lookup yields CDR1 SGHTA and CDR2 FQGNSA. The CDR3 contains 13 residues. Trimming took off 0 bases at V and 3 bases at J, with 6 bases between the two ends. CDR3 in DNA: TGTGCCAGCAGCTTAGCGCTGGGCTACGAGCAGTACTTC. Translating gives CASSLALGYEQYF.

The chain has TRBV18 and TRBJ2-7; D remains ambiguous. Looked up from germline, CDR1 is KGHSH and CDR2 is LQKENI. CDR3 length equals 13 residues. The ends were cut back, 0 bases at V and 2 bases at J, with 5 bases in the middle. The CDR3 protein is CASSPPAPYEQYF. The CDR3 coding sequence is TGTGCCAGCTCACCACCAGCCCCCTACGAGCAGTACTTC.